The 28 T cell receptor beta chains listed next were all sequenced from one sample in a study of cytomegalovirus exposure and HLA in healthy donors. The PCR was carried out with 60 Vbeta primers and 13 Jbeta primers. Data came from immunoSEQ multiplex PCR; TCRdb stores just in-frame clones and leaves some out. This sample yields more than 90,000 clones, of which around 80% are seen a single time; approximately 23% belongs to the top ten. Sequences were obtained from PBMCs. The source of these receptors is a man aged 25 to 40 in good health and CMV-seropositive.

The chain uses TRBV2 and TRBJ2-1; possible D gene TRBD1, 6 bases. This CDR3 region has 13 residues. Germline CDR1 and CDR2: SNHLY and FYNNEI. Trimming removed 7 bases from V and 5 bases from J, with 12 bases in between. CDR3 in amino acids: CASNQDSNNEQFF. The CDR3 DNA is TGTGCCAGCAACCAGGACAGTAACAATGAGCAGTTCTTC.

The sample holds a few counts of this clone. The chain employs TRBV19 and TRBJ1-2; 9 bases map to TRBD1. The CDR3 consists of 15 residues. The germline CDR1 and CDR2 sequences are LNHDA and SQIVND (reference sequence). Unmatched junction bases numbered 9, after V lost 6 bases and J lost 4 bases. The CDR3 is CASSHPGQGPYGYTF. In DNA, the CDR3 is TGTGCCAGTAGCCACCCGGGACAGGGCCCCTATGGCTACACCTTC.

The rearrangement links TRBV6-6 to TRBJ2-1, with TRBD2 as a possible D gene (6 bases). Germline-derived CDR1 and CDR2 are MNHNY and SVGAGI (reference sequence). The CDR3 length is 13 residues. V was trimmed by 4 bases and J by 6 bases, leaving 10 bases between them. The CDR3 coding sequence is TGTGCCAGCAGTTGGGCCGGGGGCAATGAGCAGTTCTTC. It encodes CASSWAGGNEQFF.

Comments on this clone: One end of the junction does not line up with germline, which may come from a read error. This sequence joins TRBV6-5 and TRBJ1-1; TRBD1 aligns across 8 bases. The CDR3 runs 13 residues. CDR1 MNHEY and CDR2 SVGAGI come from the germline V gene. In DNA form, the CDR3 reads TGTGCCAGCAGCCCGCCCGGACAGGGTTTAGTTATCTTT. This sequence encodes CASSPPGQGLVIF.

This sequence joins TRBV15 and TRBJ1-5; tentative D call: TRBD1 (5 bases). V lost 0 bases to trimming and J lost 5 bases, with 8 bases between them. The CDR3 sequence is 14 residues long. The germline V gene encodes CDR1 LNHNV and CDR2 YYDKDF (reference sequence). The chain's CDR3 is CATSREGGYQPQHF. The CDR3 DNA is TGTGCCACCAGCAGAGAGGGGGGATATCAGCCCCAGCATTTT. The variable domain in full, with the rest retrieved from reference TRBV15 and TRBJ1-5, is DAMVIQNPRYQVTQFGKPVTLSCSQTLNHNVMYWYQQKSSQAPKLLFHYYDKDFNNEADTPDNFQSRRPNTSFCFLDIRSPGLGDTAMYLCATSREGGYQPQHFGDGTRLSIL.

The chain recombines TRBV2 with TRBJ1-2; a weak D match, TRBD1 (5 bases). The CDR3 covers 13 residues. With 8 bases removed from V and 7 bases from J, the gap between germline ends came to 17 bases. Per the germline V gene, CDR1 is SNHLY and CDR2 is FYNNEI. The CDR3 loop reads CASGIDSPSGYTF. In nucleotides, the CDR3 is TGTGCCAGCGGGATAGACAGCCCTTCTGGCTACACCTTC. The entire variable domain, with the rest obtained from reference TRBV2 and TRBJ1-2, is as follows: EPEVTQTPSHQVTQMGQEVILRCVPISNHLYFYWYRQILGQKVEFLVSFYNNEISEKSEIFDDQFSVERPDGSNFTLKIRSTKLEDSAMYFCASGIDSPSGYTFGSGTRLTVV.

The chain recombines TRBV2 with TRBJ1-2; D is unresolved. The V gene's germline CDR1 is SNHLY and CDR2 FYNNEI. The CDR3 has 14 amino acids. V was cut by 4 bases and J by 5 bases, with 14 bases left in between. CDR3 coding DNA: TGTGCCAGCAGTGTGACCTCTCGGGAATATGGCTACACCTTC. It is translated as CASSVTSREYGYTF.

The sample holds a few counts of this clone. CDR3 sequence reads: CASSLANRDAEQYF. In DNA, the CDR3 is TGCGCCAGCAGCTTGGCCAACAGGGATGCAGAGCAGTACTTC. The chain links TRBV5-1 to TRBJ2-7, with D perhaps TRBD1 (6 bases). CDR1 is SGHRS and CDR2 is YFSETQ in the germline V gene. The germline V and J ends were trimmed by 0 bases and 7 bases, with 14 bases remaining between them. There are 14 residues in the CDR3.

The chain uses TRBV5-1 and TRBJ2-7, with D uncertain. The germline V gene has CDR1 SGHRS and CDR2 YFSETQ. V lost 1 base to trimming and J lost 1 base, with 6 bases between them. CDR3 length equals 13 residues. CDR3 sequence: CASSLYFSYEQYF. As DNA, the CDR3 is TGCGCCAGCAGCTTGTATTTTTCCTACGAGCAGTACTTC.

V gene TRBV5-6 combines with J gene TRBJ2-1; TRBD2 agrees at 12 bases. The V segment lost 4 bases and the J segment 5 bases; nucleotides outside the gene matches: 7. Germline CDR1 and CDR2: SGHDT and YYEEEE. The length of the CDR3 is 16 residues. The CDR3 is CASSPGLAGRHNEQFF. In DNA, the CDR3 is TGTGCCAGCAGCCCCGGACTAGCGGGACGTCACAATGAGCAGTTCTTC.

CDR3 bases: TGTGCCAGCTCACGGTTCGGGGGAGTGAACACTGAAGCTTTCTTT. Its translation is CASSRFGGVNTEAFF. J is TRBJ1-1 and V is TRBV18; D is perhaps TRBD1 (5 bases). The germline V and J ends were trimmed by 4 bases and 0 bases, with 12 bases remaining between them. Germline V gene lookup returns CDR1 KGHSH and CDR2 LQKENI. The CDR3 loop spans 15 amino acids.

This rearrangement joins TRBV7-2 to TRBJ2-5; weak D call: TRBD2 (5 bases). Germline V CDR1 and CDR2: SGHTA, FQGNSA. The CDR3 extends over 13 amino acids. V was trimmed by 1 base and J by 5 bases, leaving 8 bases between them. CDR3 residues: CASSLGLFETQYF. The CDR3 DNA follows: TGTGCCAGCAGCTTAGGACTATTCGAGACCCAGTACTTC.

This sequence joins TRBV27 and TRBJ2-7; 9 bases are shared with TRBD2. Losses at the gene ends were 0 bases for V and 1 base for J; bases not matched to a gene: 7. Germline V gene data show CDR1 as MNHEY and CDR2 as SMNVEV (reference sequence). The CDR3 is 17 residues long. The CDR3 is CASSLSSGRGGSYEQYF. CDR3 sequence (DNA): TGTGCCAGCAGTTTATCTTCGGGGCGGGGGGGATCCTACGAGCAGTACTTC.

V is TRBV7-2 and J is TRBJ2-3; TRBD1 might be the D (7 bases). Trimming removed 6 bases from V and 1 base from J, with 14 bases in between. Germline CDR1 and CDR2: SGHTA and FQGNSA. This CDR3 is 15 amino acids long. CDR3 in DNA: TGTGCCAGCAGGGGGGGACAGTCCCGCACAGATACGCAGTATTTT. Amino acids: CASRGGQSRTDTQYF.

V gene TRBV5-4 combines with J gene TRBJ2-3; 9 bases are a match to TRBD1. This CDR3 has 14 residues. CDR1 SGHNT and CDR2 YYREEE come from the germline V gene (reference sequence). Trimming cost V 4 bases and J 6 bases; bases outside gene matches: 6. This CDR3 is CASSRTGVRDTQYF. The CDR3 DNA sequence: TGTGCCAGCAGCCGGACAGGGGTTCGGGATACGCAGTATTTT. The whole variable domain, filled in from reference TRBV5-4 and TRBJ2-3, reads ETGVTQSPTHLIKTRGQQVTLRCSSQSGHNTVSWYQQALGQGPQFIFQYYREEENGRGNFPPRFSGLQFPNYSSELNVNALELDDSALYLCASSRTGVRDTQYFGPGTRLTVL.

The chain has TRBV5-1 and TRBJ2-3; D is ambiguous. The CDR3 has 16 residues. Germline V gene sequence: CDR1 SGHRS, CDR2 YFSETQ. Trimming stripped 5 bases from V and 0 bases from J, with 16 bases between. The CDR3: CASRVSGSSSTDTQYF. The CDR3 bases are TGCGCCAGCAGAGTTTCGGGTAGTTCTAGCACAGATACGCAGTATTTT.

The genes are TRBV5-1 and TRBJ2-7; TRBD2 agrees at 12 bases. CDR1 is SGHRS, CDR2 YFSETQ, per germline. This CDR3 has 15 amino acids. Trimming removed 3 bases from V and 3 bases from J; junction bases left unmatched: 4. The CDR3 DNA reads as TGCGCCAGCAGCTCGGGACTAGCGGGTAGCTACGAGCAGTACTTC. This translates into CASSSGLAGSYEQYF.

V usage is TRBV2 and J usage is TRBJ2-1; perhaps TRBD1 as D (6 bases). The CDR3 contains 16 residues. Germline CDR1 reads SNHLY; CDR2 reads FYNNEI. V lost 3 bases, J lost 0 bases, and 12 bases lay in between. The CDR3 here is CASSDSGHSSYNEQFF. The CDR3 coding sequence is TGTGCCAGCAGTGACTCGGGACATTCCTCCTACAATGAGCAGTTCTTC.

The CDR3 DNA reads as TGTGCCAGCAGCTTAAGCCCCTGGGCTGAGACCCAGTACTTC. As protein: CASSLSPWAETQYF. This chain links TRBV7-7 with TRBJ2-5; D gene uncertain. Germline CDR1 and CDR2: SSHAT and FNYEAQ (reference sequence). The CDR3 covers 14 residues. V dropped 2 bases and J dropped 5 bases, with 12 bases sitting between them.

J is TRBJ2-7 and V is TRBV18; D ambiguous. This CDR3 spans 14 amino acids. The V gene's germline CDR1 is KGHSH and CDR2 LQKENI. V was trimmed by 3 bases and J by 2 bases, leaving 11 bases between them. This chain's CDR3 is CASSPASGAYEQYF. CDR3 sequence (DNA): TGTGCCAGCTCACCGGCTAGTGGTGCCTACGAGCAGTACTTC.

This chain uses TRBV4-1 with TRBJ2-7, with D perhaps TRBD1 (6 bases). CDR3 length: 15 amino acids. Germline loops: CDR1 MGHRA, CDR2 YSYEKL. Trimming cost V 0 bases and J 4 bases, with 13 bases left between them. CDR3: CASSQDQNRVYEQYF. Here the CDR3 DNA reads TGCGCCAGCAGCCAAGATCAGAACAGGGTTTACGAGCAGTACTTC.

The chain is built from TRBV4-2 and TRBJ2-1; 7 nucleotides match TRBD2. The V segment lost 2 bases and the J segment 4 bases; nucleotides outside the gene matches: 8. The germline CDR1 and CDR2 sequences are LGHNA and YNFKEQ. The CDR3 spans 16 residues. The CDR3 loop reads CASSQIAGAGYNEQFF. CDR3 bases: TGTGCCAGCAGCCAAATTGCGGGAGCGGGATACAATGAGCAGTTCTTC.

The chain uses TRBV5-4 and TRBJ1-6, with 8 positions matching TRBD1. This CDR3 is built from 16 residues. Germline V lookup: CDR1 SGHNT, CDR2 YYREEE (reference sequence). The trim removed 0 bases at V and 8 bases at J, leaving 7 bases unmatched. This CDR3 is CASSLAPDRVYSPLHF. The DNA of the CDR3 is TGTGCCAGCAGCTTGGCACCGGACAGGGTTTATTCACCCCTCCACTTT.

The chain couples TRBV19 to TRBJ2-1; no reliable D call. Germline CDR1 LNHDA, CDR2 SQIVND (reference sequence). The length of the CDR3 is 13 residues. The V end was cut by 8 bases, the J end by 7 bases, with 15 bases between. DNA for the CDR3: TGTGCCAGTGCCCTCCACAATGAAAATGAGCAGTTCTTC. It yields the protein CASALHNENEQFF. Full variable domain (missing parts from reference TRBV19 and TRBJ2-1): DGGITQSPKYLFRKEGQNVTLSCEQNLNHDAMYWYRQDPGQGLRLIYYSQIVNDFQKGDIAEGYSVSREKKESFPLTVTSAQKNPTAFYLCASALHNENEQFFGPGTRLTVL.

The chain recombines TRBV11-2 with TRBJ2-1, with 7 bases matching TRBD2. The CDR3 sequence is 16 residues long. Germline V lookup: CDR1 SGHAT, CDR2 FQNNGV. V gave up 2 bases and J gave up 7 bases; unmatched junction bases: 11. The CDR3 spells CASSLFSSGTGNEQFF. DNA of the CDR3: TGTGCCAGCAGCTTATTTTCCAGCGGGACGGGGAATGAGCAGTTCTTC. The entire variable domain, with the rest obtained from reference TRBV11-2 and TRBJ2-1, is as follows: EAGVAQSPRYKIIEKRQSVAFWCNPISGHATLYWYQQILGQGPKLLIQFQNNGVVDDSQLPKDRFSAERLKGVDSTLKIQPAKLEDSAVYLCASSLFSSGTGNEQFFGPGTRLTVL.

The J gene is TRBJ2-5, the V gene TRBV11-2; D unclear. This CDR3 has 11 residues. Trimming took 4 bases from V and 2 from J, leaving 2 bases between them. CDR1 SGHAT and CDR2 FQNNGV come from the germline V gene. This CDR3 reads CASSSQETQYF. CDR3 in DNA: TGTGCCAGCAGCTCTCAAGAGACCCAGTACTTC.

The chain couples TRBV16 to TRBJ1-1; D possibly corresponds to TRBD1 (5 bases). CDR3 length: 14 amino acids. Germline CDR1 and CDR2: KGHSY and FQNENV. V lost 4 bases, J lost 4 bases, and 13 bases lay in between. CDR3 protein: CASSPRVRSTEAFF. The DNA for the CDR3 is TGTGCCAGCAGCCCCAGGGTGAGGAGCACTGAAGCTTTCTTT.

The J gene is TRBJ2-7, the V gene TRBV29-1, with D maybe TRBD1 (6 bases). The CDR3 covers 15 residues. CDR1 SQVTM and CDR2 ANQGSEA come from the germline V gene. V dropped 4 bases and J dropped 2 bases, with 18 bases sitting between them. The CDR3 nucleotides read TGCAGCGTTGGGCGGACAGCTAAGATTCCCTACGAGCAGTACTTC. As protein: CSVGRTAKIPYEQYF.